The 7 T cell receptor beta chains reported below all come from one sample, sequenced in a study of T cell responses to AZD1222 COVID-19 vaccine. TCRdb keeps only in-frame clones here, not all; method: immunoSEQ multiplex PCR. The sample lists some 150,000 clones, 92% occurring once. The sample here was peripheral blood, taken on day 0 of AZD1222 vaccination. These receptor sequences come from an adult in good health.

The chain carries TRBV7-9 and TRBJ1-1; possibly TRBD1 for D (5 bases). Germline assignment: CDR1 SEHNR and CDR2 FQNEAQ (reference sequence). The CDR3 is made up of 16 amino acids. The ends were cut back, 0 bases at V and 0 bases at J, with 11 bases in the middle. CDR3 sequence: CASSLARTPMNTEAFF. DNA of the CDR3: TGTGCCAGCAGCTTAGCGCGGACACCCATGAACACTGAAGCTTTCTTT.

CDR3 sequence reads: CASSLRLTYEQYF. The DNA for the CDR3 is TGTGCCAGCAGTTTGAGGCTAACCTACGAGCAGTACTTC. The chain employs TRBV27 and TRBJ2-7; D remains unclear. CDR1 is MNHEY and CDR2 is SMNVEV in the germline V gene (reference sequence). The CDR3 runs to 13 residues. Trimming shortened V by 3 bases and J by 2 bases, and 8 bases separated the two germline ends.

The chain has TRBV7-6 and TRBJ2-2; 8 nucleotides agree with TRBD2. Trimming took 2 bases from V and 3 from J; bases not matched to a gene: 5. CDR1 and CDR2 from the germline V gene are SGHVS and FNYEAQ. CDR3 size: 16 residues. In nucleotides, the CDR3 is TGTGCCAGCAGCTTACGGGGGGGCGCGGACACCGGGGAGCTGTTTTTT. As protein: CASSLRGGADTGELFF.

The V gene is TRBV18, the J gene TRBJ2-7, with D perhaps matching TRBD1 or TRBD2 (5 bases each). The germline V gene encodes CDR1 KGHSH and CDR2 LQKENI. The V end was cut by 3 bases, the J end by 1 base, with 13 bases between. This CDR3 spans 15 amino acids. CDR3 amino acids: CASSPGAVPSYEQYF. Here the CDR3 DNA reads TGTGCCAGCTCACCCGGGGCAGTGCCTTCCTACGAGCAGTACTTC.

The chain joins TRBV5-1 to TRBJ2-7, with D perhaps matching TRBD1 (5 bases). Germline V lookup: CDR1 SGHRS, CDR2 YFSETQ. Trimming removed 0 bases at V and 3 bases at J, with 7 bases between. The CDR3 is 13 amino acids. The CDR3: CASSLEGVYEQYF. The CDR3 nucleotides read TGCGCCAGCAGCTTGGAAGGGGTCTACGAGCAGTACTTC. The full variable domain, in which reference TRBV5-1 and TRBJ2-7 provide the parts outside the CDR3, is KAGVTQTPRYLIKTRGQQVTLSCSPISGHRSVSWYQQTPGQGLQFLFEYFSETQRNKGNFPGRFSGRQFSNSRSEMNVSTLELGDSALYLCASSLEGVYEQYFGPGTRLTVT.

The chain links TRBV4-2 to TRBJ2-5; weak D call: TRBD2 (7 bases). Deletions cut 3 bases from V and 4 bases from J, with 18 bases between. CDR3 length equals 16 residues. Germline V gene sequence: CDR1 LGHNA, CDR2 YNFKEQ. CDR3 residues: CASSHEGGRWVETQYF. For the CDR3, the DNA is TGTGCCAGCAGCCACGAGGGGGGGCGGTGGGTAGAGACCCAGTACTTC.

The CDR3 sequence: CASSASGTSGTGELFF. CDR3 coding DNA: TGTGCCAGCAGCGCCTCCGGGACTAGCGGGACCGGGGAGCTGTTTTTT. The J gene is TRBJ2-2, the V gene TRBV7-9; 12 bases match TRBD2. Per the germline V gene, CDR1 is SEHNR and CDR2 is FQNEAQ (reference sequence). The CDR3 covers 16 residues. V lost 5 bases to trimming and J lost 5 bases; unmatched junction nucleotides: 6.